This T cell receptor (beta chain) is from a study of T cell changes during pregnancy in multiple sclerosis. Method: immunoSEQ multiplex PCR; TCRdb's copy keeps in-frame clones and lacks some. The sample records roughly 100,000 clones, roughly 90% being singletons. The CDR3 sequence is 16 residues long. Germline V CDR1 and CDR2: MNHEY, SMNVEV (reference sequence). V lost 4 bases and J lost 4; bases outside the gene matches: 9. The chain has TRBV27 and TRBJ1-2; 10 nucleotides line up with TRBD1. The input for sequencing was peripheral blood, taken after pregnancy. The origin of this receptor is a female donor with multiple sclerosis, enrolled in a pregnancy study. The DNA for the CDR3 is TGTGCCAGCAGTTATACAGGGACAGGGGCCCGCTATGGCTACACCTTC. This translates into CASSYTGTGARYGYTF.